The source of this T cell receptor delta chain is a study of gamma-delta chains in newborns, infants, children (dated by TCRdb to the late 2010s). A note on the overall study: According to the study title, microbial exposure causes polyclonal expansion of innate gammadelta T cells right after birth. Right after human newborns were born, the researchers looked at the way microbial exposure shaped their populations of innate gammadelta T cells.

Sequencing took place on an Illumina MiSeq. TCRdb called clones afresh from the public reads with CATT; identical DNA rows were later merged. Across this sample there are approximately 4,900 delta-chain clones, with around 4.2% seen only once. The top ten clones comprise approximately 8.1% of the sample. This clone was observed a handful of times. What antigen it recognizes has not been identified. Possible read error: a much larger clone is one base away. Taken from cysteine to phenylalanine, the CDR3 has 21 residues. The only DNA kept is the CDR3, 63 bases in frame from the first base. Trimmed from V: 2 bases; trimmed from J: 0 bases; junction bases lacking a gene match: 19. CDR1 and CDR2 were assigned from the germline V gene as TSWWSYY and QGS.

This receptor was taken from a child who was a newborn, infant or young child, either healthy, febrile or measles-vaccinated (not recorded which). The sequence links TRDV1 to TRDJ1; 9 bases in the middle match TRDD2. Sequences were obtained from blood. The nucleotides are TGTGCTCTTGGGGAATTGACCTTCCTACGTAGGGTGATAGAGTACACCGATAAACTCATCTTT. Its protein is CALGELTFLRRVIEYTDKLIF.